Listed here are 3 T cell receptor beta chains from one sample, sequenced in a study of cytomegalovirus exposure and HLA in healthy donors. The study ran its PCR with 60 Vbeta and 13 Jbeta primers. Generated by immunoSEQ multiplex PCR, the TCRdb table keeps only in-frame clones and is missing some. Of some 170,000 clones listed, roughly 80% are singletons. The sequenced sample consisted of PBMCs. The receptor set was obtained from a man aged 25-45 years in good health and CMV-seropositive.

The table lists this clone with a count of one. This chain uses TRBV7-3 with TRBJ2-3; unclear D gene. Germline lookup yields CDR1 SGHTA and CDR2 FQGTGA. The V end was cut by 4 bases, the J end by 5 bases, with 7 bases between. This CDR3 has 12 amino acids. The CDR3 DNA reads TGTGCCAGCAGCTCTACGGGAGATACGCAGTATTTT. It is translated as CASSSTGDTQYF.

The gene calls are TRBV7-6 and TRBJ1-1; 7 bases agree with TRBD1. This CDR3 is built from 15 residues. Germline assignment: CDR1 SGHVS and CDR2 FNYEAQ. V lost 5 bases and J lost 4; bases outside the gene matches: 10. The CDR3 sequence: CASSKRQGEGTEAFF. The CDR3 region has the DNA TGTGCCAGCAGCAAAAGACAGGGTGAAGGCACTGAAGCTTTCTTT.

This clone has only a few counts. The V call is TRBV6-1, the J call TRBJ1-5, with a weak D call TRBD1 (6 bases). V lost 7 bases, J lost 5 bases, and 18 bases lay in between. Germline loops: CDR1 MNHNS, CDR2 SASEGT. There are 15 residues in the CDR3. CDR3 DNA sequence: TGTGCCAGCACCATACAGGGCTGGGCCGATCAGCCCCAGCATTTT. Translating gives CASTIQGWADQPQHF.